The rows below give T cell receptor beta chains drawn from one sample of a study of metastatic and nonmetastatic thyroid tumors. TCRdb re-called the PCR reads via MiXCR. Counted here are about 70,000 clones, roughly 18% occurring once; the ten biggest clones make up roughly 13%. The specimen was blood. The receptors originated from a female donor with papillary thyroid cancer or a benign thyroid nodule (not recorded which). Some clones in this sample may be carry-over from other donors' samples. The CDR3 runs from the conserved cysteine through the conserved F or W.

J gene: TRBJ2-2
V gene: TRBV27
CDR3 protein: CASSLQGPSNTGALFF

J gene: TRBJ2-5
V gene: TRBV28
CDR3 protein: CASSDSPRETQYF

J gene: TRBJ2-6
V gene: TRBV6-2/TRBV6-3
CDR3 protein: CASRLSSGANVLTF

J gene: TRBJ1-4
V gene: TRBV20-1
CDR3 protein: CSARDQGDSNEKLFF

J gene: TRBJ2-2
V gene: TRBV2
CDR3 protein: CASSEAGTTGELFF

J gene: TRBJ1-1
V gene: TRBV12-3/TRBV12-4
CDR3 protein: CASSLGGPNTEAFF

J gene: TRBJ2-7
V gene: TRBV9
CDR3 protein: CASSVESGSSYEQYF

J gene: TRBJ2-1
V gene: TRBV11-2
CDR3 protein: CASSPLLGSYNEQFF

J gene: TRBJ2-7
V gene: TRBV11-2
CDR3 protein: CASSLGAGQGFYEQYF

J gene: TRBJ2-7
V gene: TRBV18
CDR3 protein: CASSNSGTSGAYEQYF

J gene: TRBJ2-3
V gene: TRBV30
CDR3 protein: CAWSYRLAPSRYTQYF

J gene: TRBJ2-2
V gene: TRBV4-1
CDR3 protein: CASSQRFLAGVNTGELFF

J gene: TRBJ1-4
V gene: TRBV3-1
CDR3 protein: CASSLKEKLFF

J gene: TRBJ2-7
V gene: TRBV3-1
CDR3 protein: CASSLQGSYEQYF

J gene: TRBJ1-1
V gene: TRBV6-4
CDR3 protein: CASSDRPNTEAFF

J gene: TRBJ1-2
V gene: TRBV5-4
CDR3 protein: CASSPQQGKWPYGYTF

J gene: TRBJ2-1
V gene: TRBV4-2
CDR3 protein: CASSQDTSGSSYNEQFF

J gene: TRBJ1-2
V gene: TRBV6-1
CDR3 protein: CASSPPPGRSNYGYTF

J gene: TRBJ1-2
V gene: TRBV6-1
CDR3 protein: CASSEWSGEGYTF

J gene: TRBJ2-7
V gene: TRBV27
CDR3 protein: CASSLLAGYEQYF

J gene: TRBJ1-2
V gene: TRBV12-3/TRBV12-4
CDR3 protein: CASSPRTGGDDGYTF

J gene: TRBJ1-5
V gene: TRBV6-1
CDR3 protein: CASSFNRQPQHF

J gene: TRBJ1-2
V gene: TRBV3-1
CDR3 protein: CASSHLGQRRDGYTF

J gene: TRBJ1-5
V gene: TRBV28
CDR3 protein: CASSLPVQPQHF

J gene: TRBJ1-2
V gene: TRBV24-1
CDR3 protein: CATSVGTDYGYTF

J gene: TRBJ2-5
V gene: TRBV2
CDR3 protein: CASALRTVGGETQYF